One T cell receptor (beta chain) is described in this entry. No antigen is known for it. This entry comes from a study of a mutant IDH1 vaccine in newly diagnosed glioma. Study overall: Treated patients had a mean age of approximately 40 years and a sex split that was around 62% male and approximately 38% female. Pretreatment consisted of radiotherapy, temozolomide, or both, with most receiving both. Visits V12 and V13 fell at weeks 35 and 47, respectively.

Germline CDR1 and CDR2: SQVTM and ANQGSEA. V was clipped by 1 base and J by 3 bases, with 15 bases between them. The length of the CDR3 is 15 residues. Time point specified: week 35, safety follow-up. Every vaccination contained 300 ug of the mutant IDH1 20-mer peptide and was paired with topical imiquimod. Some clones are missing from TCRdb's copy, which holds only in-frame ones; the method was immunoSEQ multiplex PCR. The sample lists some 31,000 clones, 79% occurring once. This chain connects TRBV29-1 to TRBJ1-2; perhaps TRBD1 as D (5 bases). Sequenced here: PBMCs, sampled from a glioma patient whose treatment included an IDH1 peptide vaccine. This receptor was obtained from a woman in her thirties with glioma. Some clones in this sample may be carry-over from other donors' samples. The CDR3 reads CSVEASVGDDYGYTF. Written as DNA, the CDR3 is TGCAGCGTTGAAGCAAGCGTTGGGGACGACTATGGCTACACCTTC.